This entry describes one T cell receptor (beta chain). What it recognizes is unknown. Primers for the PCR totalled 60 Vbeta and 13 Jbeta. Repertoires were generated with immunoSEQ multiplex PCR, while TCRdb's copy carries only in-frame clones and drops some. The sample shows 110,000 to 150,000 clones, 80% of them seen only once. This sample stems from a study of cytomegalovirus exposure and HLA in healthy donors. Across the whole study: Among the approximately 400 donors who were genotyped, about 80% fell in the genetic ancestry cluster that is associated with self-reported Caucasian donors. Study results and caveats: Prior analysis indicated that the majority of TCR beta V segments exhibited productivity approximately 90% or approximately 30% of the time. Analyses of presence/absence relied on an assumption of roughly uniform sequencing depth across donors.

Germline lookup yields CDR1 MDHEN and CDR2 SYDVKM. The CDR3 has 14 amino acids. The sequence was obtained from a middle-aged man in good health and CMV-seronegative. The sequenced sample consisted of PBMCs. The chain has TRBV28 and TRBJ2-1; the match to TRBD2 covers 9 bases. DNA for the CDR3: TGTGCGACTCTCCAGGCGGGGGGGTACAATGAGCAGTTCTTC. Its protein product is CATLQAGGYNEQFF.